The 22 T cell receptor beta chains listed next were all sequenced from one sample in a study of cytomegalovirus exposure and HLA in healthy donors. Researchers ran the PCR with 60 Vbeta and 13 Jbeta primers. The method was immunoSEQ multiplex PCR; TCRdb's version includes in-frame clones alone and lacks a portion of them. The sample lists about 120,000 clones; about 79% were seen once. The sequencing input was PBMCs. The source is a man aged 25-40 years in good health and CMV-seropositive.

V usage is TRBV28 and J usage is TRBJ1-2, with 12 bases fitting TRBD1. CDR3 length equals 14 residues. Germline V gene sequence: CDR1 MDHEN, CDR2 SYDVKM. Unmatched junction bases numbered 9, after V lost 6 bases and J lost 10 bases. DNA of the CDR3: TGTGCCAGCAGAACCGGGACAGGGGGCAAAGTCTACACCTTC. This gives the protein CASRTGTGGKVYTF.

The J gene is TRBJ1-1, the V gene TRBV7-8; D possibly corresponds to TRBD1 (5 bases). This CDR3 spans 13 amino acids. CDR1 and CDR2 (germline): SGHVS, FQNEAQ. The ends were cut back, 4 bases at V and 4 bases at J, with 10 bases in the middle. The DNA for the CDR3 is TGTGCCAGCAGCTCTCGGGGACTCACTGAAGCTTTCTTT. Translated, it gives CASSSRGLTEAFF.

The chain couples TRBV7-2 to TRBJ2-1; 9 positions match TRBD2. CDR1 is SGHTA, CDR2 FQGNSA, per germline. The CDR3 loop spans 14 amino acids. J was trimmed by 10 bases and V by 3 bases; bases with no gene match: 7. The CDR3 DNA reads TGTGCCAGCAGCTTCGGGACTAGCCTTAAAGAGCAGTTCTTC. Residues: CASSFGTSLKEQFF.

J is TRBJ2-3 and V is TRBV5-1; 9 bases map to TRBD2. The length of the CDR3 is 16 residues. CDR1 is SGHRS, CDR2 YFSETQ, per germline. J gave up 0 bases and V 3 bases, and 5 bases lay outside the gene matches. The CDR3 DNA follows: TGCGCCAGCAGCTATCGGACTAGCGCTAGCACAGATACGCAGTATTTT. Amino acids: CASSYRTSASTDTQYF.

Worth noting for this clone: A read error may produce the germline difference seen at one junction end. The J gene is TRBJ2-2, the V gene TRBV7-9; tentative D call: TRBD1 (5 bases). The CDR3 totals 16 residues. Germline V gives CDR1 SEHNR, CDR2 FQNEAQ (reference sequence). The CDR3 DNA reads TGTTCCAGCAGCTTACCACCGGGCTCAGGGACCGGGGAGCTGTTTTTT. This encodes CSSSLPPGSGTGELFF.

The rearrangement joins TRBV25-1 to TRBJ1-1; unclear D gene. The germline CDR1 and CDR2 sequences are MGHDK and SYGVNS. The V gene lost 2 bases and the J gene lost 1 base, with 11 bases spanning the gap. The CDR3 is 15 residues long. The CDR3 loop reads CASSEGPGSNTEAFF. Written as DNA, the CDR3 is TGTGCCAGCAGTGAAGGCCCAGGATCGAACACTGAAGCTTTCTTT.

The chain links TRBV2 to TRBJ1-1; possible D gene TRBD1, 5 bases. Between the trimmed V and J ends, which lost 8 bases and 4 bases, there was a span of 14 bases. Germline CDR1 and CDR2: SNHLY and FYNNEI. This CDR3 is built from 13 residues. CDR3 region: CASGGTLGTEAFF. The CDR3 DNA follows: TGTGCCAGCGGGGGGACTCTGGGCACTGAAGCTTTCTTT.

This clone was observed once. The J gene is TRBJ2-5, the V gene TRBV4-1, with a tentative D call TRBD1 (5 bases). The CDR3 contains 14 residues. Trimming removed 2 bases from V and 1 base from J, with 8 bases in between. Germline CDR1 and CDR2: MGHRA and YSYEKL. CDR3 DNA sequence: TGCGCCAGCAGCCAATCCGACAGCCAAGAGACCCAGTACTTC. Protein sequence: CASSQSDSQETQYF.

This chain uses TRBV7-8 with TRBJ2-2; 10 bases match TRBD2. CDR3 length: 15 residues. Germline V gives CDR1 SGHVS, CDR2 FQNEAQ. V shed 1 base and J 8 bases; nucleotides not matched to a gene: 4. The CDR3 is CASSLDLAGVGELFF. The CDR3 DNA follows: TGTGCCAGCAGCTTAGACCTAGCGGGAGTGGGGGAGCTGTTTTTT.

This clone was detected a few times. The CDR3 region is CASSRRQDNEQFF. Written as DNA, the CDR3 is TGTGCCAGCAGTCGCAGACAGGACAATGAGCAGTTCTTC. The gene calls are TRBV6-5 and TRBJ2-1, with D perhaps matching TRBD1 (6 bases). The germline gives CDR1 MNHEY, CDR2 SVGAGI. The germline V and J ends were trimmed by 5 bases and 5 bases, with 10 bases remaining between them. The CDR3 sequence is 13 residues long.

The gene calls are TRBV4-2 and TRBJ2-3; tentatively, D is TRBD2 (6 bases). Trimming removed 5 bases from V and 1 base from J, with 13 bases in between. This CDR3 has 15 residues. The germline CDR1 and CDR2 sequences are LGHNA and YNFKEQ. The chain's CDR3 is CASSREVGGTDTQYF. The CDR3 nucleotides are TGTGCCAGCAGCAGGGAGGTCGGGGGCACAGATACGCAGTATTTT.

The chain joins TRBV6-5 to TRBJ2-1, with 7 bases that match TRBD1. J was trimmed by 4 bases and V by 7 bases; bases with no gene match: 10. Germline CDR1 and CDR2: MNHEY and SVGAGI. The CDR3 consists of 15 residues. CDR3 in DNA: TGTGCCAGCACTCGACAGGGCTCTCCATACAATGAGCAGTTCTTC. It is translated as CASTRQGSPYNEQFF.

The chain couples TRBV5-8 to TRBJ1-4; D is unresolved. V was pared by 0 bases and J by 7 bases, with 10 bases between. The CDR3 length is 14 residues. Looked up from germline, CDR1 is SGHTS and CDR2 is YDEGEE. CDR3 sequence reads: CASSLASLGEKLFF. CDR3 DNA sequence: TGTGCCAGCAGCTTGGCGTCTCTAGGTGAAAAACTGTTTTTT.

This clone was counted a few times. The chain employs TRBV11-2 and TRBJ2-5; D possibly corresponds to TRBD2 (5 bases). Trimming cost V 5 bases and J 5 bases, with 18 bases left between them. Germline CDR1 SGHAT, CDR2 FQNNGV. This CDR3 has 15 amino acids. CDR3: CASSAARGNSETQYF. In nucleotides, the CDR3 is TGTGCCAGCAGCGCCGCAAGAGGGAATTCGGAGACCCAGTACTTC. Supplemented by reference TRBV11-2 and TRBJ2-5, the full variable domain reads EAGVAQSPRYKIIEKRQSVAFWCNPISGHATLYWYQQILGQGPKLLIQFQNNGVVDDSQLPKDRFSAERLKGVDSTLKIQPAKLEDSAVYLCASSAARGNSETQYFGPGTRLLVL.

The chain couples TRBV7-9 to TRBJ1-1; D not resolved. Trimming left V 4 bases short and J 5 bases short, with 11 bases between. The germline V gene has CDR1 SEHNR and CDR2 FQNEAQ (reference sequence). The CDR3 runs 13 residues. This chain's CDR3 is CASSSPVVTEAFF. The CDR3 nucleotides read TGTGCCAGCAGCTCGCCGGTTGTTACTGAAGCTTTCTTT.

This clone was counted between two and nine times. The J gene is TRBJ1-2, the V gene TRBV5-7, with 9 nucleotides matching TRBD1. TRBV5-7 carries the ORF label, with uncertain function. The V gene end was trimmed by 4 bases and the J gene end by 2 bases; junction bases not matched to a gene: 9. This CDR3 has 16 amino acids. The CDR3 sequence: CASSGLMDRGNYGYTF. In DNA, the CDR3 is TGTGCCAGCAGCGGACTTATGGACAGGGGCAACTATGGCTACACCTTC.

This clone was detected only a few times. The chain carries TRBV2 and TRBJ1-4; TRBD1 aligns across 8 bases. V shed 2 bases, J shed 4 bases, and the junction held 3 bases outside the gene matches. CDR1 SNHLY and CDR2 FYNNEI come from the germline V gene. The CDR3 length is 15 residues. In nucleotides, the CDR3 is TGTGCCAGCAGTGAACAGGGACAGGTTAATGAAAAACTGTTTTTT. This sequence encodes CASSEQGQVNEKLFF.

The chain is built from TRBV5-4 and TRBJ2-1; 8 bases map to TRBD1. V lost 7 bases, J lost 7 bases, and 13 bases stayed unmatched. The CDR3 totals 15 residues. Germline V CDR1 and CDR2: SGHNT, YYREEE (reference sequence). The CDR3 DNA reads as TGTGCCAGCGCCAAAGGACAGGGAGATATGAATGAGCAGTTCTTC. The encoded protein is CASAKGQGDMNEQFF.

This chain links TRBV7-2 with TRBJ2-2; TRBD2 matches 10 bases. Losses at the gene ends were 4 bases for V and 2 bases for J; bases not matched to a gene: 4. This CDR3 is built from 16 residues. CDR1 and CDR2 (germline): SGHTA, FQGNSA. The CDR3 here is CASSWTSGFNTGELFF. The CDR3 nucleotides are TGTGCCAGCAGCTGGACTAGCGGTTTTAACACCGGGGAGCTGTTTTTT.

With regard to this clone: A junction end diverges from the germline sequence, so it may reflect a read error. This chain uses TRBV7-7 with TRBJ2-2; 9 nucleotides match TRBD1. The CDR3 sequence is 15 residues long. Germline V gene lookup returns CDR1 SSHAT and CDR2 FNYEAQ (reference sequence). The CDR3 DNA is TGTGCTAGCAGCCGCGGGACAGGGTTCACCGGGGAGCTGTTTTTT. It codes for CASSRGTGFTGELFF.

This CDR3 reads CASSPEPGHIYEQYF. In nucleotides, the CDR3 is TGTGCCAGCAGCCCAGAGCCGGGACACATTTACGAGCAGTACTTC. The rearrangement joins TRBV9 to TRBJ2-7, with D perhaps TRBD1 (6 bases). Germline V CDR1 and CDR2: SGDLS, YYNGEE. The CDR3 has 15 amino acids. Trimming took off 4 bases at V and 4 bases at J, with 18 bases between the two ends.

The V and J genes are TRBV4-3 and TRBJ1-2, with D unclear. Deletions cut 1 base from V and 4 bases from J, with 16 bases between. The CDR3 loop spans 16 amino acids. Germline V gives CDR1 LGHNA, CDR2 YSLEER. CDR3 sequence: CASSQGLSGRSYGYTF. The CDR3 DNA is TGCGCCAGCAGCCAAGGCTTGTCTGGGAGGAGCTATGGCTACACCTTC.